Below are 14 T cell receptor beta chains sequenced from a single sample in a study of graft-versus-host responses after intestinal transplantation. Profiling relied on immunoSEQ multiplex PCR, and the TCRdb table lists in-frame clones only, not all of them. The profile shows fewer than 25,000 clones, around three fifths of them singletons. Here the sequenced sample was alloreactive CD4+ T cells from a mixed lymphocyte reaction culture, taken before intestinal transplant. Subset denoted: CFSE-low proliferating T cells sorted from roughly 6-day pre-transplant mixed lymphocyte reaction (GvH or HvG direction). These receptor sequences come from a human patient who received an intestinal transplant.

The chain uses TRBV25-1 and TRBJ1-5; 9 positions match TRBD1. CDR1 is MGHDK and CDR2 is SYGVNS in the germline V gene. This CDR3 region has 15 residues. The V and J ends lost 6 bases and 2 bases, in that order; junction bases with no gene match: 5. CDR3 in amino acids: CASSRTGAGNQPQHF. In DNA, the CDR3 is TGTGCCAGCAGCCGGACAGGGGCGGGCAATCAGCCCCAGCATTTT. Full variable domain (remainder filled in from reference TRBV25-1 and TRBJ1-5): EADIYQTPRYLVIGTGKKITLECSQTMGHDKMYWYQQDPGMELHLIHYSYGVNSTEKGDLSSESTVSRIRTEHFPLTLESARPSHTSQYLCASSRTGAGNQPQHFGDGTRLSIL.

V gene TRBV2 combines with J gene TRBJ2-5; a weak D match, TRBD1 (6 bases). The CDR3 has 17 amino acids. In germline, CDR1 is SNHLY, CDR2 FYNNEI. Trimming stripped 6 bases from V and 1 base from J, with 21 bases between. CDR3 sequence reads: CASRKTLLKGGQETQYF. CDR3 sequence (DNA): TGTGCCAGCAGAAAAACCCTGTTAAAAGGGGGCCAAGAGACCCAGTACTTC. The whole variable domain, filled in from reference TRBV2 and TRBJ2-5, reads EPEVTQTPSHQVTQMGQEVILRCVPISNHLYFYWYRQILGQKVEFLVSFYNNEISEKSEIFDDQFSVERPDGSNFTLKIRSTKLEDSAMYFCASRKTLLKGGQETQYFGPGTRLLVL.

This chain links TRBV7-8 with TRBJ2-7; D might be TRBD1 (5 bases). CDR1 and CDR2 from the germline V gene are SGHVS and FQNEAQ. There are 13 residues in the CDR3. V lost 5 bases and J lost 2, with 10 bases in between. CDR3 in amino acids: CASSPVGPYEQYF. The CDR3 DNA sequence: TGTGCCAGCAGCCCGGTGGGGCCCTACGAGCAGTACTTC.

As to this clone: Compared with germline, one end of the junction differs, possibly owing to a read error. The V call is TRBV5-4, the J call TRBJ1-3; D might be TRBD1 (5 bases). Germline CDR1 is SGHNT and CDR2 is YYREEE (reference sequence). CDR3 length: 14 amino acids. The CDR3 DNA reads as TGTGCCAGCAGCTCCCAGGGATCTGGAAACACCACATATTTT. Translating it yields CASSSQGSGNTTYF.

This clone was observed a handful of times. J is TRBJ2-7 and V is TRBV7-7, with TRBD1 as a possible D gene (5 bases). CDR1 and CDR2 from the germline V gene are SSHAT and FNYEAQ (reference sequence). The V end lost 0 bases, the J end lost 1 base, and 10 bases lay between the germline ends. CDR3 length equals 15 residues. The CDR3 sequence is CASSLAQGNSYEQYF. CDR3 bases: TGTGCCAGCAGCTTAGCCCAGGGAAATTCCTACGAGCAGTACTTC. Using reference TRBV7-7 and TRBJ2-7 for the parts outside the CDR3, the full variable domain is GAGVSQSPRYKVTKRGQDVTLRCDPISSHATLYWYQQALGQGPEFLTYFNYEAQPDKSGLPSDRFSAERPEGSISTLTIQRTEQRDSAMYRCASSLAQGNSYEQYFGPGTRLTVT.

This clone was detected only a few times. The chain employs TRBV4-3 and TRBJ1-3, with TRBD1 as a possible D gene (6 bases). Trimming took 0 bases from V and 4 from J, leaving 10 bases between them. Germline CDR1 LGHNA, CDR2 YSLEER. The CDR3 covers 15 residues. The CDR3 spells CASSQEWGHGNTIYF. CDR3 DNA sequence: TGCGCCAGCAGCCAAGAATGGGGGCACGGAAACACCATATATTTT.

CDR3 bases: TGCGCCAGCAGCCGTAACCGGGACAGTAACAATGAGCAGTTCTTC. It yields the protein CASSRNRDSNNEQFF. The chain joins TRBV4-3 to TRBJ2-1; 7 nucleotides match TRBD1. Germline V gene data show CDR1 as LGHNA and CDR2 as YSLEER. After removal of 4 bases from V and 5 bases from J, the junction contained 8 bases not matched to a gene. The CDR3 extends over 15 amino acids.

The table lists this clone with a few counts. V gene TRBV12-5 combines with J gene TRBJ2-2, with 8 bases lining up with TRBD1. With 2 bases clipped from V and 6 bases from J, the junction kept 8 bases outside the gene matches. Germline lookup yields CDR1 LGHNT and CDR2 FRNRAP. CDR3 length equals 16 residues. In DNA form, the CDR3 reads TGTGCTAGTGGTTTGAAGCAGGGGGCGGTCTCCGGGGAGCTGTTTTTT. This encodes CASGLKQGAVSGELFF.

The chain recombines TRBV14 with TRBJ2-2; D is undetermined. The CDR3 contains 14 residues. The V end was cut by 5 bases, the J end by 1 base, with 8 bases between. Germline-derived CDR1 and CDR2 are SGHDN and FVKESK. The CDR3 sequence: CASSRDWNTGELFF. The CDR3 nucleotides are TGTGCCAGCAGCAGAGACTGGAACACCGGGGAGCTGTTTTTT.

The rearrangement joins TRBV7-9 to TRBJ1-1; 8 bases match TRBD1. V dropped 3 bases and J dropped 4; count of bases not matched to a gene: 4. Germline assignment: CDR1 SEHNR and CDR2 FQNEAQ (reference sequence). CDR3 length: 14 amino acids. The CDR3 protein is CASSLTTGGTEAFF. Here the CDR3 DNA reads TGTGCCAGCAGCTTGACCACAGGGGGCACTGAAGCTTTCTTT.

The V and J genes are TRBV2 and TRBJ1-1; the D gene is possibly TRBD1 (6 bases). The V end was cut by 11 bases, the J end by 7 bases, with 20 bases between. Germline CDR1 is SNHLY and CDR2 is FYNNEI. This CDR3 contains 13 residues. The CDR3 DNA sequence: TGTGCCGGACGACAGGACGGATTCAGTGAAGCTTTCTTT. The encoded protein is CAGRQDGFSEAFF.

The genes are TRBV10-1 and TRBJ2-3; TRBD2 might be the D (5 bases). Trimming left V 6 bases short and J 2 bases short, with 18 bases between. The length of the CDR3 is 16 residues. The germline gives CDR1 WNHNN, CDR2 SYGVQD (reference sequence). CDR3 sequence (DNA): TGCGCCAGCAGCCCACTTCCCGGGGAACCCACAGATACGCAGTATTTT. The encoded protein is CASSPLPGEPTDTQYF.

The table lists this clone with a count of one. V is TRBV28 and J is TRBJ2-7; 8 bases align to TRBD2. The CDR3 is 15 residues long. V lost 3 bases, J lost 3 bases, and 7 bases stayed unmatched. Germline CDR1 MDHEN, CDR2 SYDVKM. The CDR3 reads CASSLPGLGVYEQYF. CDR3 bases: TGTGCCAGCAGTTTGCCGGGACTAGGGGTCTACGAGCAGTACTTC.

The rearrangement uses TRBV18 and TRBJ2-2; D remains unclear. Germline lookup yields CDR1 KGHSH and CDR2 LQKENI. The CDR3 contains 13 residues. V gave up 3 bases and J gave up 6 bases, with 8 bases separating them. CDR3 in amino acids: CASSPIGAGELFF. The CDR3 nucleotides are TGTGCCAGCTCACCTATCGGTGCCGGGGAGCTGTTTTTT.